Below, 28 T cell receptor beta chains from the same sample are listed, as sequenced in a study of T cells in Graves' hyperthyroidism and ophthalmopathy. RNA transcripts were the template for amplifying TCR beta CDR3 regions. HTBI primers were employed in a first-round RT-PCR of the TCR CDR3. TCRdb reanalysed the multiplex PCR reads using MiXCR and keeps one entry per CDR3 protein. Here the sample spans 650,000 to 800,000 distinct CDR3 sequences, approximately 42% being singletons. The sample comprised peripheral blood or thyroid tissue (not recorded which). The receptor set was obtained from an adult man with Graves' disease, either hyperthyroidism or ophthalmopathy (not recorded which).

V is TRBV2 and J is TRBJ1-4, with a weak D call TRBD1 (6 bases). The CDR3 has 14 residues. The germline CDR1 and CDR2 sequences are SNHLY and FYNNEI. V was clipped by 3 bases and J by 5 bases, with 10 bases between them. The CDR3 DNA reads TGTGCCAGCAGTGATCTAACAGGGAATGAAAAACTGTTTTTT. Translating it yields CASSDLTGNEKLFF.

This clonotype was detected many times. The chain has TRBV24-1 and TRBJ2-2; either TRBD1 or TRBD2 may supply D (5 bases each). V lost 5 bases and J lost 0, with 12 bases in between. This CDR3 has 16 amino acids. Germline V lookup: CDR1 KGHDR, CDR2 SFDVKD. The CDR3: CATSGWDRANTGELFF. CDR3 sequence (DNA): TGTGCCACCAGTGGGTGGGACCGCGCGAACACCGGGGAGCTGTTTTTT.

Points on this clonotype: A much larger clone lies one base from this, so it may be a read error. V gene TRBV12-3 or TRBV12-4 combines with J gene TRBJ1-6; TRBD1 is a possible D gene (6 bases). The CDR3 contains 13 residues. V was pared by 7 bases and J by 8 bases, with 12 bases between. In DNA form, the CDR3 reads TGTGCCAGCACTGCACAGGGTTATTCACCCCTCCACTTT. It yields the protein CASTAQGYSPLHF.

The chain recombines TRBV6-1 with TRBJ1-2, with D possibly TRBD1 on 5 matching bases. V was cut by 5 bases and J by 5 bases, with 18 bases left in between. CDR1 and CDR2 (germline): MNHNS, SASEGT. The CDR3 sequence is 15 residues long. For the CDR3, the DNA is TGTGCCAGCAGTCGTGGGACCACTCAAAGTTATGGCTACACCTTC. It codes for CASSRGTTQSYGYTF.

V gene TRBV15 combines with J gene TRBJ2-5; TRBD1 or TRBD2 may be the D gene (7 bases each). Between the trimmed V and J ends, which lost 0 bases and 5 bases, there was a span of 13 bases. CDR3 length equals 15 residues. Germline V lookup: CDR1 LNHNV, CDR2 YYDKDF (reference sequence). CDR3 sequence (DNA): TGTGCCACCAGCAGAGATGGGACAGCGGGGGAGACCCAGTACTTC. Translated: CATSRDGTAGETQYF. The full variable domain, with the rest looked up from reference TRBV15 and TRBJ2-5, is DAMVIQNPRYQVTQFGKPVTLSCSQTLNHNVMYWYQQKSSQAPKLLFHYYDKDFNNEADTPDNFQSRRPNTSFCFLDIRSPGLGDTAMYLCATSRDGTAGETQYFGPGTRLLVL.

A note on this clonotype: This may arise from a read error, as a much more abundant clone is one base away. J is TRBJ2-5 and V is TRBV15, with TRBD1 matching over 8 bases. The length of the CDR3 is 15 residues. Germline CDR1 LNHNV, CDR2 YYDKDF (reference sequence). This CDR3 reads CATSRDWTGKEIQYF. CDR3 nucleotides: TGTGCCACCAGCAGAGATTGGACAGGGAAAGAGATCCAGTACTTC.

The table lists this clonotype with a few counts. The chain employs TRBV7-9 and TRBJ2-7; 10 bases match TRBD1. The CDR3 is 14 amino acids. The V segment lost 5 bases and the J segment 7 bases; nucleotides outside the gene matches: 8. Germline V gives CDR1 SEHNR, CDR2 FQNEAQ (reference sequence). CDR3: CASSRGTGVGEQYF. The DNA of the CDR3 is TGTGCCAGCAGCCGGGGGACAGGGGTGGGGGAGCAGTACTTC.

This clonotype has a handful of counts. The CDR3 loop reads CASSSRPSGQGISPLHF. CDR3 coding DNA: TGCGCCAGCAGCTCCAGACCCTCGGGACAGGGGATTTCACCCCTCCACTTT. The chain recombines TRBV5-1 with TRBJ1-6; 10 bases line up with TRBD1. CDR1 and CDR2 from the germline V gene are SGHRS and YFSETQ. Trimming at V came to 3 bases and at J to 9 bases, leaving 12 bases not matched to a gene. This CDR3 is built from 17 residues.

The chain has TRBV19 and TRBJ1-1; TRBD1 matches 10 bases. The CDR3 runs to 15 residues. CDR1 and CDR2 from the germline V gene are LNHDA and SQIVND (reference sequence). V was pared by 8 bases and J by 1 base, with 7 bases of the junction left unmatched. Here the CDR3 reads CASFRDRGTNTEAFF. CDR3 bases: TGTGCCAGTTTCCGGGACAGGGGTACGAACACTGAAGCTTTCTTT.

The chain is built from TRBV19 and TRBJ2-7; D is undetermined. The CDR3 length is 11 residues. Looked up from germline, CDR1 is LNHDA and CDR2 is SQIVND (reference sequence). The germline V and J ends were trimmed by 9 bases and 2 bases, with 8 bases remaining between them. The CDR3 loop reads CASPLAYEQYF. The DNA for the CDR3 is TGTGCCAGCCCCTTGGCCTACGAGCAGTACTTC.

The chain links TRBV9 to TRBJ1-1; D possibly corresponds to TRBD1 (5 bases). Germline CDR1 SGDLS, CDR2 YYNGEE. V lost 0 bases, J lost 10 bases, and 19 bases lay in between. This CDR3 is 15 amino acids long. DNA for the CDR3: TGTGCCAGCAGCGTAGTGGAGGACATCCCCCGTGGAGCTTTCTTT. It yields the protein CASSVVEDIPRGAFF.

Concerning this clonotype: Sequence at one end of the junction differs from germline and may be a read error. The J gene is TRBJ1-1, the V gene TRBV7-4; D unresolved. CDR1 is SGHVT, CDR2 SQSDAQ, per germline. The CDR3 is 13 residues long. The CDR3 DNA reads TGCGCCAGCAGCCCCCGAGACGCCACTGAAGCTTTCTTT. Amino acids: CASSPRDATEAFF.

This clonotype came up many times. An end of the junction does not agree with germline; a read error may underlie this. The V and J genes are TRBV2 and TRBJ1-5, with D unclear. Per the germline V gene, CDR1 is SNHLY and CDR2 is FYNNEI. There are 13 residues in the CDR3. The CDR3 is CASSEGSNQPQHF. The CDR3 coding sequence is TGCGCCAGCAGTGAGGGTAGCAATCAGCCCCAGCATTTT.

This clonotype was seen repeatedly, ten times or more. This rearrangement joins TRBV7-9 to TRBJ2-7; D ambiguous. This CDR3 is built from 13 residues. Germline V gives CDR1 SEHNR, CDR2 FQNEAQ (reference sequence). V lost 5 bases and J 0 bases, leaving 8 bases between the germline ends. The CDR3 spells CASSPTVSYEQYF. CDR3 nucleotide sequence: TGTGCCAGCAGCCCTACGGTCTCCTACGAGCAGTACTTC.

This clonotype appeared many times. The V call is TRBV24-1, the J call TRBJ1-1; 7 bases are a match to TRBD1. The CDR3 contains 15 residues. The germline CDR1 and CDR2 sequences are KGHDR and SFDVKD. After removal of 2 bases from V and 3 bases from J, the junction contained 5 bases not matched to a gene. CDR3 in amino acids: CATSDSQGGDTEAFF. The CDR3 bases are TGTGCCACCAGTGATTCCCAGGGGGGAGACACTGAAGCTTTCTTT.

The table lists this clonotype with a few counts. The CDR3 is CASSFQGQGREAFF. DNA for the CDR3: TGCGCCAGCAGCTTCCAGGGGCAGGGTCGGGAAGCTTTCTTT. V is TRBV5-1 and J is TRBJ1-1; tentative D call: TRBD1 (6 bases). From germline, CDR1 is SGHRS and CDR2 YFSETQ. V lost 2 bases to trimming and J lost 8 bases, with 16 bases between them. CDR3 size: 14 residues.

The genes are TRBV2 and TRBJ1-6; D remains unclear. Per the germline V gene, CDR1 is SNHLY and CDR2 is FYNNEI. The V gene lost 6 bases and the J gene lost 0 bases, with 15 bases spanning the gap. The CDR3 spans 17 residues. CDR3 region: CASSQEDLRSYNSPLHF. CDR3 DNA sequence: TGTGCCAGCAGCCAGGAGGACCTCCGCTCCTATAATTCACCCCTCCACTTT.

This chain links TRBV6-5 with TRBJ1-6; the D is unclear. This CDR3 is built from 15 residues. The germline V gene has CDR1 MNHEY and CDR2 SVGAGI. Trimming took off 4 bases at V and 7 bases at J, with 14 bases between the two ends. The CDR3 here is CASSSLGSTNSPLHF. As DNA, the CDR3 is TGTGCCAGCAGTTCCCTGGGTAGTACGAATTCACCCCTCCACTTT.

V is TRBV9 and J is TRBJ1-2; TRBD1 agrees at 9 bases. CDR1 is SGDLS and CDR2 is YYNGEE in the germline V gene. This CDR3 is 14 amino acids long. V lost 4 bases and J lost 7; bases outside the gene matches: 8. The CDR3 is CASSSRTGERGYTF. The CDR3 nucleotides are TGTGCCAGCAGCTCCCGGACAGGGGAACGTGGCTACACCTTC.

This clonotype was observed a few times. This rearrangement joins TRBV12-5 to TRBJ1-2, with 8 bases that match TRBD1. Germline V gene sequence: CDR1 LGHNT, CDR2 FRNRAP. Trimming cost V 1 base and J 4 bases; bases outside gene matches: 2. The CDR3 consists of 14 residues. The CDR3 sequence: CASGLADRVYGYTF. Here the CDR3 DNA reads TGTGCTAGTGGTTTGGCGGACAGGGTCTATGGCTACACCTTC.

The rearrangement joins TRBV6-1 to TRBJ1-5, with D hard to call. Germline CDR1 and CDR2: MNHNS and SASEGT. CDR3 length: 13 amino acids. V was cut by 2 bases and J by 7 bases, with 9 bases left in between. The CDR3 loop reads CASSEREGQPQHF. For the CDR3, the DNA is TGTGCCAGCAGTGAAAGGGAGGGACAGCCCCAGCATTTT.

V usage is TRBV12-3 or TRBV12-4 and J usage is TRBJ1-6, with D unresolved. The CDR3 spans 18 residues. V was trimmed by 3 bases and J by 8 bases, leaving 23 bases between them. CDR3 amino acids: CASSFLTDPILGHSPLHF. CDR3 nucleotides: TGTGCCAGCAGTTTTCTCACAGATCCGATATTGGGCCATTCACCCCTCCACTTT.

This clonotype was picked up a small number of times. The chain couples TRBV7-9 to TRBJ1-1, with D perhaps TRBD1 (5 bases). This CDR3 region has 14 residues. Trimming removed 3 bases from V and 5 bases from J, with 13 bases in between. Germline CDR1 is SEHNR and CDR2 is FQNEAQ (reference sequence). CDR3 sequence: CASSLFQGVTEAFF. CDR3 bases: TGTGCCAGCAGCTTGTTCCAGGGAGTGACTGAAGCTTTCTTT. The whole variable domain, remainder taken from reference TRBV7-9 and TRBJ1-1, is DTGVSQNPRHKITKRGQNVTFRCDPISEHNRLYWYRQTLGQGPEFLTYFQNEAQLEKSRLLSDRFSAERPKGSFSTLEIQRTEQGDSAMYLCASSLFQGVTEAFFGQGTRLTVV.

This clonotype has just a few counts. V usage is TRBV20-1 and J usage is TRBJ2-5; 11 nucleotides match TRBD2. J was trimmed by 2 bases and V by 6 bases; bases with no gene match: 5. The CDR3 loop spans 14 amino acids. Germline values: CDR1 DFQATT, CDR2 SNEGSKA (reference sequence). The CDR3 is CSALAGGLQETQYF. The DNA for the CDR3 is TGCAGTGCGCTAGCGGGGGGTTTACAAGAGACCCAGTACTTC.

The genes are TRBV7-9 and TRBJ1-1, with D tentatively TRBD1 (6 bases). Germline assignment: CDR1 SEHNR and CDR2 FQNEAQ (reference sequence). The CDR3 has 15 amino acids. With 5 bases removed from V and 1 base from J, the gap between germline ends came to 14 bases. The CDR3 region has the DNA TGTGCCAGCAGCCATCTCCGGGACAAGAACACTGAAGCTTTCTTT. It codes for CASSHLRDKNTEAFF.

The V gene is TRBV29-1, the J gene TRBJ2-5; D may correspond to TRBD1 or TRBD2 (5 bases each). The V gene lost 6 bases and the J gene lost 2 bases, with 13 bases spanning the gap. CDR3 length: 13 amino acids. CDR1 is SQVTM, CDR2 ANQGSEA, per germline. The CDR3, as DNA: TGCAGCGTCGTCGGGACCACACAAGAGACCCAGTACTTC. Encoded protein: CSVVGTTQETQYF.

This clonotype was detected only once. The CDR3 reads CASSPDVGTLSYGYTF. CDR3 DNA sequence: TGTGCCAGCAGCCCGGACGTGGGAACGCTTAGCTATGGCTACACCTTC. J is TRBJ1-2 and V is TRBV25-1; no reliable D call. The CDR3 has 16 residues. CDR1 is MGHDK, CDR2 SYGVNS, per germline. V gave up 6 bases and J gave up 4 bases, with 21 bases separating them.

This clonotype was counted at least ten times. The chain uses TRBV7-2 and TRBJ2-7, with D uncertain. Germline CDR1 is SGHTA and CDR2 is FQGNSA. The CDR3 spans 11 residues. The V gene lost 5 bases and the J gene lost 2 bases, with 4 bases spanning the gap. This CDR3 reads CASSVAYEQYF. The CDR3 coding sequence is TGTGCCAGCAGCGTCGCCTACGAGCAGTACTTC.